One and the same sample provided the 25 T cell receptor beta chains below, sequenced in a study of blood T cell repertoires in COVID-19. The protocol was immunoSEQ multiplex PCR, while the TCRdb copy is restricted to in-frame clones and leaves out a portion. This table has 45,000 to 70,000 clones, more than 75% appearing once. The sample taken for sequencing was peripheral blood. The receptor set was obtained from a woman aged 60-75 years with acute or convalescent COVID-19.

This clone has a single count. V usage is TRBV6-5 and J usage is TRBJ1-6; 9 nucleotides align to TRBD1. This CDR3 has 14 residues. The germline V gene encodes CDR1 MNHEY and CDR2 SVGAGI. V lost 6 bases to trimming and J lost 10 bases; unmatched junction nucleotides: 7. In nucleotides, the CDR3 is TGTGCCAGCAGGCCACAGGGGGCAGGATCACCCCTCCACTTT. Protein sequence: CASRPQGAGSPLHF.

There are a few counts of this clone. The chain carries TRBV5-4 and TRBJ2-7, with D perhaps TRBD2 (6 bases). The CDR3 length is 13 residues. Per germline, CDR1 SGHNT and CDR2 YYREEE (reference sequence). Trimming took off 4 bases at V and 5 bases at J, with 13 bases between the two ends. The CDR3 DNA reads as TGTGCCAGCAGCCCCCGGGACTTTCACGAGCAGTACTTC. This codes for CASSPRDFHEQYF. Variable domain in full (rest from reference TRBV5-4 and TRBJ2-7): ETGVTQSPTHLIKTRGQQVTLRCSSQSGHNTVSWYQQALGQGPQFIFQYYREEENGRGNFPPRFSGLQFPNYSSELNVNALELDDSALYLCASSPRDFHEQYFGPGTRLTVT.

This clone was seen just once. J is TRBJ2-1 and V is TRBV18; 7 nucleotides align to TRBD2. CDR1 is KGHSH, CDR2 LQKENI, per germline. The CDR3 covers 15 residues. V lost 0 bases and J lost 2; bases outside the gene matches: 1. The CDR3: CASSPPLAAYNEQFF. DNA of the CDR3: TGTGCCAGCTCACCACCGCTAGCGGCCTACAATGAGCAGTTCTTC.

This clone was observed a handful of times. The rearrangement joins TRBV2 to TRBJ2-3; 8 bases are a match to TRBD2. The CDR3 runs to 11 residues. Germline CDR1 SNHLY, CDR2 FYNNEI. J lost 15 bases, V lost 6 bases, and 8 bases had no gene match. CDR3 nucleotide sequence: TGTGCCAGCAGGGTAGCGGGGATCTGCTATTTT. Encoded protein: CASRVAGICYF.

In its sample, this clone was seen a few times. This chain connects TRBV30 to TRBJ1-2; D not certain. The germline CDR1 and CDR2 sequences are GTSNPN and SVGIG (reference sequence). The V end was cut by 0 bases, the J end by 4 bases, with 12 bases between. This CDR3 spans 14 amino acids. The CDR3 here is CAWSVSWQIYGYTF. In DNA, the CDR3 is TGTGCCTGGAGTGTAAGTTGGCAGATCTATGGCTACACCTTC.

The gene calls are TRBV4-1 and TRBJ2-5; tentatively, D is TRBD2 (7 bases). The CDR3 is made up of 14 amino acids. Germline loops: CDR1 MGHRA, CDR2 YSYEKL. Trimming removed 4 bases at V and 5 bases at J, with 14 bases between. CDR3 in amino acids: CASSPGGATETQYF. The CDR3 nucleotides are TGCGCCAGCAGCCCTGGGGGGGCGACGGAGACCCAGTACTTC.

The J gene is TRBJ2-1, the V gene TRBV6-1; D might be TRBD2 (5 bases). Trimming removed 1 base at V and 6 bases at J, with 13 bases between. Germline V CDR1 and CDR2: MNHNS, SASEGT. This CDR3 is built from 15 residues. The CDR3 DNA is TGTGCCAGCAGTGAAGAGGAGGTGATGCGCAATGAGCAGTTCTTC. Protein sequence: CASSEEEVMRNEQFF.

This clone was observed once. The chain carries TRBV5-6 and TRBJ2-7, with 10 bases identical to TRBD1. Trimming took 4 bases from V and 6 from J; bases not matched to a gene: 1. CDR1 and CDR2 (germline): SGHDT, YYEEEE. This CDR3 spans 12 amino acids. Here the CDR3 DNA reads TGTGCCAGCAGCCGGACAGGGGGCGAGCAGTACTTC. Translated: CASSRTGGEQYF.

CDR3 amino acids: CASSLEGANEQFF. CDR3 coding DNA: TGTGCCAGCAGCTTGGAGGGGGCCAATGAGCAGTTCTTC. This chain connects TRBV5-4 to TRBJ2-1, with 7 bases lining up with TRBD1. Looked up from germline, CDR1 is SGHNT and CDR2 is YYREEE (reference sequence). With 0 bases clipped from V and 6 bases from J, the junction kept 0 bases outside the gene matches. This CDR3 is 13 amino acids long.

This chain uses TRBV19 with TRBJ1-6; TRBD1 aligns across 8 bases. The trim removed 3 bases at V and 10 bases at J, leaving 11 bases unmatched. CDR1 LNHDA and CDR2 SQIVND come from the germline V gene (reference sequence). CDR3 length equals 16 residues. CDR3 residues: CASSIRQGAVHSPLHF. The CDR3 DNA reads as TGTGCCAGTAGTATCCGGCAGGGGGCGGTTCACTCACCCCTCCACTTT.

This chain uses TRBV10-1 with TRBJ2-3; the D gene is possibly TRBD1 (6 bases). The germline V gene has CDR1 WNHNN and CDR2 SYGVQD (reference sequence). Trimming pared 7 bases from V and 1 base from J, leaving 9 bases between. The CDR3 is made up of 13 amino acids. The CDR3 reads CASMRQGTDTQYF. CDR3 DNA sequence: TGCGCCAGCATGAGACAGGGCACAGATACGCAGTATTTT.

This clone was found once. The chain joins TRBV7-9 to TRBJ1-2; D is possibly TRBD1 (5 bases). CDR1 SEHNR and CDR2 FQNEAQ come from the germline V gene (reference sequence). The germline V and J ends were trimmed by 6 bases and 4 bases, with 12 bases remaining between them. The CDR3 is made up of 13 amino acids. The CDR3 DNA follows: TGTGCCAGCAGACTTTGGACAAGCTATGGCTACACCTTC. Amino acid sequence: CASRLWTSYGYTF.

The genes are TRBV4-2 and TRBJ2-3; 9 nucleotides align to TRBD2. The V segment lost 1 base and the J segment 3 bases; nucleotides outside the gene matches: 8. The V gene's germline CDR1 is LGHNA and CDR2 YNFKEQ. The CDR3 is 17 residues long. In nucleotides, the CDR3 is TGTGCCAGCAGCCAAGGGTCTGCGGGGGGGGCGACAGATACGCAGTATTTT. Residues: CASSQGSAGGATDTQYF.

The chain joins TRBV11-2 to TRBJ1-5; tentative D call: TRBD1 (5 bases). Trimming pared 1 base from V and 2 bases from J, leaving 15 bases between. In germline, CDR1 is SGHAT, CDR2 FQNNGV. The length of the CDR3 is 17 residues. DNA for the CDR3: TGTGCCAGCAGCTTAGCCTCTCCGGGGGTCGGCAATCAGCCCCAGCATTTT. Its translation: CASSLASPGVGNQPQHF. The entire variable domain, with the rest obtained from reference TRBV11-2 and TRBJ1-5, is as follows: EAGVAQSPRYKIIEKRQSVAFWCNPISGHATLYWYQQILGQGPKLLIQFQNNGVVDDSQLPKDRFSAERLKGVDSTLKIQPAKLEDSAVYLCASSLASPGVGNQPQHFGDGTRLSIL.

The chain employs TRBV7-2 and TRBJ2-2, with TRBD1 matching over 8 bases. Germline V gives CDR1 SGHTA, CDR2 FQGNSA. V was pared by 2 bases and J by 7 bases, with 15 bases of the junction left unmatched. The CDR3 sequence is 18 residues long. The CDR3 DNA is TGTGCCAGCAGCTTAAGGCAGGGGGCGTGGTCTGTGATCGGGGAGCTGTTTTTT. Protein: CASSLRQGAWSVIGELFF.

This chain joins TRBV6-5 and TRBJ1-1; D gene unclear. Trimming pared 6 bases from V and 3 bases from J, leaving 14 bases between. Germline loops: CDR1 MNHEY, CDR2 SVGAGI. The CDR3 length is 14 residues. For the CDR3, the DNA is TGTGCCAGCAGAGAGGCCGGAGAGTACACTGAAGCTTTCTTT. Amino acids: CASREAGEYTEAFF.

The CDR3 spells CASSPPSLDTQYF. CDR3 DNA sequence: TGTGCCAGCAGCCCCCCCAGTTTAGATACGCAGTATTTT. The V and J genes are TRBV7-9 and TRBJ2-3; D is ambiguous. Per the germline V gene, CDR1 is SEHNR and CDR2 is FQNEAQ (reference sequence). V lost 5 bases, J lost 5 bases, and 11 bases lay in between. The CDR3 extends over 13 amino acids.

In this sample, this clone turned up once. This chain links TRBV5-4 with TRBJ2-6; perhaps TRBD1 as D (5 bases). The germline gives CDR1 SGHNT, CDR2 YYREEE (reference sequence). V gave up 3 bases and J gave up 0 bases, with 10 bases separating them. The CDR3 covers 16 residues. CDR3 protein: CASSSDSHSGANVLTF. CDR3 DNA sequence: TGTGCCAGCAGCTCTGACAGCCACTCTGGGGCCAACGTCCTGACTTTC.

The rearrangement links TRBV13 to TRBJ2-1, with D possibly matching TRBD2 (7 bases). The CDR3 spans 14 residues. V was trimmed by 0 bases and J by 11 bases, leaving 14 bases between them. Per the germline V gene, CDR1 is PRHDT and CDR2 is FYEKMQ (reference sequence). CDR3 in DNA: TGTGCCAGCAGCTTAGGAGGGGGGGAGTGGAAGCAGTTCTTC. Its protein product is CASSLGGGEWKQFF.

The CDR3 here is CASEGEGDTQYF. The CDR3 DNA is TGCGCCAGTGAGGGGGAGGGGGATACGCAGTATTTT. The chain links TRBV10-2 to TRBJ2-3, with D possibly matching TRBD2 (7 bases). Germline V gene lookup returns CDR1 WSHSY and CDR2 SAAADI. The V end was cut by 9 bases, the J end by 6 bases, with 13 bases between. This CDR3 comprises 12 residues.

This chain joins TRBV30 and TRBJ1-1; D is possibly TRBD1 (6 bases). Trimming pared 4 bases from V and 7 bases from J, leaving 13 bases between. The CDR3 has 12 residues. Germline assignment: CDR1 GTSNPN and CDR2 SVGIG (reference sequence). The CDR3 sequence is CAWTGAGFEAFF. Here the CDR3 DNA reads TGTGCCTGGACAGGGGCGGGTTTTGAAGCTTTCTTT.

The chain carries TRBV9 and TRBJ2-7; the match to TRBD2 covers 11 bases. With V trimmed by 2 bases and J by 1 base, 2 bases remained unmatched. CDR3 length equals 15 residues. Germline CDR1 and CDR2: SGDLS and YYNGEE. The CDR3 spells CASSVASGGSYEQYF. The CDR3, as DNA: TGTGCCAGCAGCGTCGCTAGCGGGGGGTCCTACGAGCAGTACTTC.

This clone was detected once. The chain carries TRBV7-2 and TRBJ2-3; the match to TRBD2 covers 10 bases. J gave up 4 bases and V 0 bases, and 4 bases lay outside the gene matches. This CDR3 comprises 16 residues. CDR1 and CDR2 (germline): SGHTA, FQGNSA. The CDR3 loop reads CASSLAPSGGSDTQYF. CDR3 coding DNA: TGTGCCAGCAGCTTAGCCCCTAGCGGGGGTTCAGATACGCAGTATTTT.

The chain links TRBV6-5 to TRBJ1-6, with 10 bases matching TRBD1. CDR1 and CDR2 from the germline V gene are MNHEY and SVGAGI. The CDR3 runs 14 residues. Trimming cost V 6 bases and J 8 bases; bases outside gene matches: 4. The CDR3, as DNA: TGTGCCAGCAGCCCGGGACAGGGGCATTCACCCCTCCACTTT. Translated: CASSPGQGHSPLHF.

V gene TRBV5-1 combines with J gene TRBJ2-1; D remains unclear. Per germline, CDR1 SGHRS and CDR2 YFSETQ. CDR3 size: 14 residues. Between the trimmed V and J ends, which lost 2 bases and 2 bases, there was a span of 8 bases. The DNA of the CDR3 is TGCGCCAGCAGCTTTTCGACTGCCTACAATGAGCAGTTCTTC. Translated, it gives CASSFSTAYNEQFF.